This T cell receptor beta chain was profiled in a study of CD8+CD57+ T cells in acquired aplastic anemia. In the study overall: An average of roughly 2.9 ug of DNA was obtained from sorted CD4+ and CD8+ cells.

Worth noting for this clonotype: Its target is not known.

Study results and limitations: Under 35 was the count of CD8+ CDR3 sequences that patients shared with controls.

Genomic DNA, the template, was used for profiling of the TCR beta VDJ and CDR3. TCRdb reprocessed the reads with MiXCR, giving one entry per CDR3 protein. The sample records around 130,000 distinct CDR3 sequences, roughly 55% being singletons. It was patients with CD8+CD57+ cell expansion by flow cytometry who were chosen for sequencing. Severe acquired aplastic anemia affected all patients. The receptor's source is a human donor with aplastic anemia. The specimen sequenced was sorted CD4+, CD8+, or CD8+CD57+ T cells (not recorded which) from PBMCs.

The CDR3 coding sequence is TGTGCCAGCAGAGGTGGGGATTTGGGAACCTACGAGCAGTACTTC. Its protein is CASRGGDLGTYEQYF. This rearrangement joins TRBV6-1 to TRBJ2-7; unclear D gene. The CDR3 length is 15 residues. Germline lookup yields CDR1 MNHNS and CDR2 SASEGT. Trimming left V 6 bases short and J 2 bases short, with 17 bases between.